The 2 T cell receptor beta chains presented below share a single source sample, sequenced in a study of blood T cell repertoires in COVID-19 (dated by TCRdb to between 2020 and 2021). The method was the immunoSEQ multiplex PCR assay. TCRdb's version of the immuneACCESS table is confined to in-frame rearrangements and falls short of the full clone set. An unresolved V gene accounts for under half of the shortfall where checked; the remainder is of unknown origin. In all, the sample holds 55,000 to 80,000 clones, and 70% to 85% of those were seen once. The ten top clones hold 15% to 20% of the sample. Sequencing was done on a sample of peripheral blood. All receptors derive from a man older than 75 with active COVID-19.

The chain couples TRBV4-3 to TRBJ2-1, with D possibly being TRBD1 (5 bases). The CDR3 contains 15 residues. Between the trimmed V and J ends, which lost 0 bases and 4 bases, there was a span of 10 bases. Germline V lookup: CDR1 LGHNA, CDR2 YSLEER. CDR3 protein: CASSQETGRYNEQFF. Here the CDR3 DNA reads TGCGCCAGCAGCCAAGAAACAGGCCGGTACAATGAGCAGTTCTTC.

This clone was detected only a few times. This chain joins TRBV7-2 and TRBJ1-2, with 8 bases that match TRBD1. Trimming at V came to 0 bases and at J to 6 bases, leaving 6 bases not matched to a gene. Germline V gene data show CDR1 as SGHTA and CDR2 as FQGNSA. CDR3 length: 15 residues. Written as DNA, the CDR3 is TGTGCCAGCAGCTTAGCGTCTAGGACAGGGAATGGCTACACCTTC. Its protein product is CASSLASRTGNGYTF.